Described below is a single TCR beta chain sequence and its context. Its antigen is not identified. The same CDR3 can be traced to other DNA sequences in this sample. 13 Jbeta primers and 60 Vbeta primers were used for the PCR. This table comes from immunoSEQ multiplex PCR, and its TCRdb copy is limited to in-frame clones, with some not included. The sample has fewer than 150,000 clones; roughly three quarters are singletons. The data stem from a study of cytomegalovirus exposure and HLA in healthy donors. The CDR3 covers 13 residues. The junction had 2 bases not matched to a gene; V was cut back by 4 bases and J by 3 bases. Germline V gene data show CDR1 as MDHEN and CDR2 as SYDVKM. Whole-study findings and limits: It was reported in a later analysis that an Asian-associated ancestry cluster showed fewer N-insertions than the approximately 690-donor mean. Some V segments, TRBV6-2 and TRBV6-3 among them, were indistinguishable and were therefore excluded. Most likely, a cluster of highly shared sequence variants arose as a sequencing artifact. Later analysis revealed greater clonal expansion in HLA-associated TCR beta chains than in equally common others.

This clonotype was sampled from a man aged 25 to 40 in good health and CMV-seronegative. Sequencing was performed on PBMCs. The rearrangement links TRBV28 to TRBJ2-7; 8 nucleotides agree with TRBD1. As DNA, the CDR3 is TGTGCCAGCAGTTCTGGACAGGGCTACGAGCAGTACTTC. Protein product: CASSSGQGYEQYF.